The sequence of this TCR beta chain was determined in a study of T-cell memory formation after mild COVID-19. General study results and limits: Memory from before infection featured some responding clones, which suggests cross-reactive memory joined. Clones shrinking between day 15 and 85 showed a balanced CD4/CD8 split, and those that grew later tilted toward CD4+. Chiefly within CM and EM were the contracting CD4+ clones; CD8+ ones were within EMRA.

The authors produced TCR alpha and TCR beta cDNA libraries with sample barcodes and UMIs by 5'RACE using constant-segment primers. TCRdb used MiXCR to reprocess the 5' RACE reads, holding one entry per CDR3 protein. The repertoire holds more than 350,000 distinct CDR3 sequences, with about 16% as singletons. A note on this clonotype: Its specificity is unknown.

The TCR sequence derives from a man younger than 35 who had mild COVID-19 (a few samples of this study predate the infection). Cell type and time point are not known. The sequencing input was PBMCs or a T cell subset sorted from them (not recorded which).

CDR3 bases: TGTGCCAGCAGAAGGGGCACTGAAGCTTTCTTT. This codes for CASRRGTEAFF. V usage is TRBV12-3 or TRBV12-4 and J usage is TRBJ1-1; the D gene is possibly TRBD1 (5 bases). V was clipped by 6 bases and J by 4 bases, with 6 bases between them. The CDR3 length is 11 residues.